One and the same sample provided the 24 T cell receptor beta chains below, sequenced in a study of T cells expressing NK-cell markers. Reprocessing the 5' RACE reads, TCRdb reports a single entry for every CDR3 protein and omits DNA. Its table records 120,000 to 150,000 distinct CDR3 sequences. Sample: blood T cells: a sorted CD56 or NKG2C T cell subset, CD4+ or CD8+ T cells, or bulk PBMC T cells (not recorded which). These receptors all come from a man aged 18 to 35 in good health.

V and J are TRBV7-9 and TRBJ2-1; TCRdb's D call, TRBD1, is unchecked because there is no DNA. Germline loops: CDR1 SEHNR, CDR2 FQNEAQ (reference sequence). The CDR3 covers 15 residues. The CDR3 sequence is CASSLLDRGNNEQFF.

The chain carries TRBV19 and TRBJ2-2; TCRdb picks TRBD2, but there is no DNA to check that call. CDR3 length: 15 amino acids. CDR1 and CDR2 from the germline V gene are LNHDA and SQIVND (reference sequence). This CDR3 reads CASRGLSSNTGELFF.

The chain recombines TRBV10-2 with TRBJ2-7; the D call of TRBD1 rests on TCRdb alone, since no DNA is present to check it. Germline CDR1 reads WSHSY; CDR2 reads SAAADI. The CDR3 extends over 13 amino acids. CDR3 region: CASSDGISYEQYF.

The chain has TRBV13 and TRBJ1-1; the TCRdb call, TRBD1, lacks DNA for checking. In germline, CDR1 is PRHDT, CDR2 FYEKMQ (reference sequence). This CDR3 is 14 amino acids long. The CDR3 loop reads CASSGRQGDTEAFF.

This chain joins TRBV27 and TRBJ1-5. The CDR3 totals 15 residues. CDR1 is MNHEY, CDR2 SMNVEV, per germline (reference sequence). The CDR3 sequence: CASSFSGVGNQPQHF.

The chain is built from TRBV20-1 and TRBJ2-7; TCRdb gives TRBD1 as the D gene, but with no DNA this cannot be confirmed. CDR1 DFQATT and CDR2 SNEGSKA come from the germline V gene (reference sequence). The CDR3 length is 15 residues. CDR3: CSARDRDRVIYEQYF.

The rearrangement links TRBV5-1 to TRBJ2-3. The CDR3 is made up of 16 amino acids. Germline-derived CDR1 and CDR2 are SGHRS and YFSETQ. The CDR3 region is CASSLELRTGTDTQYF.

This chain joins TRBV12-3 or TRBV12-4 and TRBJ1-2; TCRdb picks TRBD1, but there is no DNA to check that call. This CDR3 region has 13 residues. This chain's CDR3 is CASSFQGWDGYTF.

This chain uses TRBV9 with TRBJ2-7; no DNA is available, so the TRBD2 call from TCRdb remains unchecked. Germline V CDR1 and CDR2: SGDLS, YYNGEE. The CDR3 has 14 residues. Here the CDR3 reads CASSGSGSSYEQYF.

J is TRBJ1-1 and V is TRBV12-3 or TRBV12-4. CDR3 size: 12 residues. The CDR3 loop is CASSFPGLEAFF.

The genes are TRBV18 and TRBJ2-3; TCRdb's assignment of TRBD1 cannot be checked, as there is no DNA. From germline, CDR1 is KGHSH and CDR2 LQKENI. The CDR3 is 16 residues long. The CDR3 is CASSTRDSILTDTQYF.

This chain links TRBV6-2 or TRBV6-3 with TRBJ2-3. The CDR3 has 14 residues. The germline CDR1 and CDR2 sequences are MNHEY and SVGEGT. The CDR3 protein is CASSYSGSTDTQYF.

The rearrangement joins TRBV6-2 or TRBV6-3 to TRBJ2-1. Germline assignment: CDR1 MNHEY and CDR2 SVGEGT. The CDR3 totals 12 residues. The CDR3: CASSSRPNEQFF.

The chain employs TRBV7-6 and TRBJ2-1; with no DNA, the TCRdb D assignment of TRBD2 cannot be verified. CDR1 SGHVS and CDR2 FNYEAQ come from the germline V gene. This CDR3 is built from 20 residues. CDR3 region: CASSLLPGLADFDSYNEQFF. The full variable domain, rest sourced from reference TRBV7-6 and TRBJ2-1, is GAGVSQSPRYKVTKRGQDVALRCDPISGHVSLYWYRQALGQGPEFLTYFNYEAQQDKSGLPNDRFSAERPEGSISTLTIQRTEQRDSAMYRCASSLLPGLADFDSYNEQFFGPGTRLTVL.

The rearrangement joins TRBV20-1 to TRBJ1-5; the TCRdb D gene call, TRBD1, has no DNA to confirm it. Germline CDR1 and CDR2: DFQATT and SNEGSKA (reference sequence). CDR3 length equals 14 residues. CDR3 amino acids: CSARGGTGNQPQHF.

CDR3 sequence reads: CASSLRAGGNEQFF. V is TRBV6-5 and J is TRBJ2-1; absent DNA, TCRdb's TRBD2 call cannot be checked. There are 14 residues in the CDR3. In germline, CDR1 is MNHEY, CDR2 SVGAGI.

The CDR3 reads CSAVEQPPGQGSPDTQYF. V is TRBV20-1 and J is TRBJ2-3; TCRdb's D call of TRBD1 is untestable without DNA. CDR3 length: 18 residues. Germline V CDR1 and CDR2: DFQATT, SNEGSKA (reference sequence).

The chain recombines TRBV5-6 with TRBJ2-2; there is no DNA to check the TCRdb D call of TRBD1. The germline CDR1 and CDR2 sequences are SGHDT and YYEEEE. The CDR3 spans 19 residues. CDR3 residues: CASTLKVPGQGFGTGELFF.

J is TRBJ2-1 and V is TRBV29-1; absent DNA, TCRdb's TRBD1 call cannot be checked. This CDR3 spans 17 amino acids. Germline CDR1 and CDR2: SQVTM and ANQGSEA. The CDR3 sequence is CSVEYGAGQGGDNEQFF.

The rearrangement uses TRBV2 and TRBJ1-4; as DNA is missing, the TRBD1 call by TCRdb cannot be tested. The CDR3 length is 15 residues. Germline CDR1 reads SNHLY; CDR2 reads FYNNEI. CDR3 protein: CASSEGRDGGEKLFF.

V gene TRBV7-9 combines with J gene TRBJ1-1; TCRdb calls TRBD1, which cannot be checked without DNA. Looked up from germline, CDR1 is SEHNR and CDR2 is FQNEAQ (reference sequence). This CDR3 has 11 amino acids. The CDR3: CATRGADEAFF.

This chain uses TRBV7-8 with TRBJ2-1. From germline, CDR1 is SGHVS and CDR2 FQNEAQ. The length of the CDR3 is 16 residues. This CDR3 is CASSPHPTSSYNEQFF.

V gene TRBV12-3 or TRBV12-4 combines with J gene TRBJ2-5; without DNA, the TCRdb call of TRBD2 cannot be checked. The CDR3 runs 13 residues. The CDR3 here is CASSRKAGETQYF.

The V and J genes are TRBV5-1 and TRBJ2-3; TCRdb outputs TRBD1, but without DNA this stays unchecked. CDR1 is SGHRS and CDR2 is YFSETQ in the germline V gene. The CDR3 runs to 16 residues. The CDR3 protein is CASSEGISVGSDTQYF.